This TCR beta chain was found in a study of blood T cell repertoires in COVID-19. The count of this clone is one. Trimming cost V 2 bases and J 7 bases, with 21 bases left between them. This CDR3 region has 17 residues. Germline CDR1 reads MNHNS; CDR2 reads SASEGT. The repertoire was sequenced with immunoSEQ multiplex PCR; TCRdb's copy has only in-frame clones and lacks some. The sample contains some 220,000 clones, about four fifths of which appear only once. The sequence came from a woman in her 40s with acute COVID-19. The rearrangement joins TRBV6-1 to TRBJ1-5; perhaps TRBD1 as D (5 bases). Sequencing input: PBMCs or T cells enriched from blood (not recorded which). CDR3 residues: CASSEYRTGASQQPQHF. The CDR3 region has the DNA TGTGCCAGCAGTGAATACAGAACAGGCGCTTCACAACAGCCCCAGCATTTT.